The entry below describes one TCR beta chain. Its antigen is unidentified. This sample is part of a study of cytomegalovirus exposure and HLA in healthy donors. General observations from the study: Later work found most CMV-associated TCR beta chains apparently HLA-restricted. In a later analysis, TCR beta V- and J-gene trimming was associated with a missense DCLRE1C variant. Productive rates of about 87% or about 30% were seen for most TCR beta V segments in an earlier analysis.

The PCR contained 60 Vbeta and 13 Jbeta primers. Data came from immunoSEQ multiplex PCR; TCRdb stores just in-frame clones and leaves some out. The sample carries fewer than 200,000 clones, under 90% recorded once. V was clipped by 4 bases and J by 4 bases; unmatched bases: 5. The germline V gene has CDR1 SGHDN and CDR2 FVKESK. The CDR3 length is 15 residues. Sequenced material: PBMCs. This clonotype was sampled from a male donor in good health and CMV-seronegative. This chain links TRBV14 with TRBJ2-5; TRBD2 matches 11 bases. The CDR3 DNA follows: TGTGCCAGCAGCCGAGCGACTAGCGGGGTAGAGACCCAGTACTTC. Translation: CASSRATSGVETQYF.